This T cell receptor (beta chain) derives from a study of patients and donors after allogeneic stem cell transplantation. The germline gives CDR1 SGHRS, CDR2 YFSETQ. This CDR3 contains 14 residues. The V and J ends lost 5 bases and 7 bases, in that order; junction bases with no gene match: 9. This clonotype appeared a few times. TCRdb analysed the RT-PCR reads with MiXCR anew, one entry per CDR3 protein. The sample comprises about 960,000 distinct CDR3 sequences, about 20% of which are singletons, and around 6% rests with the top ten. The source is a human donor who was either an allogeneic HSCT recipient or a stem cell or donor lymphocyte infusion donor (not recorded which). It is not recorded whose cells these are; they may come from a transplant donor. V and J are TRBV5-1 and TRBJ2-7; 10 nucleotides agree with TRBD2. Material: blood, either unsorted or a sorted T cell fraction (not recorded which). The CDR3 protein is CASSAASGSGEQYF. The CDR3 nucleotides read TGCGCCAGCAGTGCGGCTAGCGGGAGTGGTGAGCAGTACTTC.